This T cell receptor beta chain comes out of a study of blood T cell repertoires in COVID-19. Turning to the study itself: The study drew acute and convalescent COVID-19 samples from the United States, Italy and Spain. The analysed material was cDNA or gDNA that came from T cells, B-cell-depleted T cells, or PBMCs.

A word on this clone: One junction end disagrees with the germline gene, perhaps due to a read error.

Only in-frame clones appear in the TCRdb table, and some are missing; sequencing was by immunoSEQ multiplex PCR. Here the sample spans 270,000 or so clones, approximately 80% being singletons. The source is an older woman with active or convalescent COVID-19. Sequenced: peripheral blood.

The CDR3: CASTRGGNQPQHF. The CDR3, as DNA: TGTGCCAGCACTAGAGGGGGCAACCAGCCCCAGCATTTT. V is TRBV2 and J is TRBJ1-5; 7 positions match TRBD1. Germline V gives CDR1 SNHLY, CDR2 FYNNEI. The length of the CDR3 is 13 residues.